Presented here are 9 T cell receptor beta chains from one specimen sequenced in a study of T cell responses to AZD1222 COVID-19 vaccine. The data were produced by immunoSEQ multiplex PCR, yet TCRdb's version contains in-frame clones alone and is incomplete. The sample yields 150,000 to 200,000 clones, around 90% seen once. The source was peripheral blood, collected 28 days after the second AZD1222 dose. These receptors were obtained from an adult who received the AZD1222 COVID-19 vaccine.

The V gene is TRBV12-3 or TRBV12-4, the J gene TRBJ1-2, with D uncertain. This CDR3 is 13 amino acids long. The germline V and J ends were trimmed by 2 bases and 2 bases, with 6 bases remaining between them. CDR3 residues: CASSLKGNYGYTF. DNA for the CDR3: TGTGCCAGCAGTTTAAAGGGCAACTATGGCTACACCTTC.

The rearrangement uses TRBV30 and TRBJ1-5; no definite D call. Germline loops: CDR1 GTSNPN, CDR2 SVGIG (reference sequence). CDR3 length equals 17 residues. V was clipped by 0 bases and J by 0 bases, with 15 bases between them. The CDR3 DNA reads TGTGCCTGGAGTGTCGGAGTAGGCGTAGATAGCAATCAGCCCCAGCATTTT. Translated: CAWSVGVGVDSNQPQHF.

The chain has TRBV7-3 and TRBJ2-2; perhaps TRBD1 as D (5 bases). V was trimmed by 1 base and J by 4 bases, leaving 10 bases between them. Germline-derived CDR1 and CDR2 are SGHTA and FQGTGA. The CDR3 spans 15 residues. For the CDR3, the DNA is TGTGCCAGCAGCTTAAGGGGCTCATCCACCGGGGAGCTGTTTTTT. Translating gives CASSLRGSSTGELFF.

The chain carries TRBV4-1 and TRBJ2-4; TRBD2 matches at 7 bases. The CDR3 consists of 17 residues. The trim removed 0 bases at V and 3 bases at J, leaving 8 bases unmatched. Germline values: CDR1 MGHRA, CDR2 YSYEKL. CDR3 bases: TGCGCCAGCAGCCAAGAGCTCGCCGCGGGGGACAAAAACATTCAGTACTTC. Amino acid sequence: CASSQELAAGDKNIQYF.

The rearrangement uses TRBV5-8 and TRBJ1-5; perhaps TRBD1 as D (5 bases). Germline V CDR1 and CDR2: SGHTS, YDEGEE. The CDR3 runs to 14 residues. V lost 4 bases, J lost 2 bases, and 10 bases lay in between. The CDR3 DNA is TGTGCCAGCAGCAGCGGGGCTCGCAATCAGCCCCAGCATTTT. This gives the protein CASSSGARNQPQHF.

J is TRBJ2-1 and V is TRBV7-2; D call uncertain. The length of the CDR3 is 12 residues. Trimming cost V 1 base and J 5 bases, with 3 bases left between them. The germline gives CDR1 SGHTA, CDR2 FQGNSA. CDR3 sequence reads: CASSLVNNEQFF. CDR3 nucleotides: TGTGCCAGCAGCTTAGTTAACAATGAGCAGTTCTTC.

The DNA for the CDR3 is TGTGCCAGCAGCTTGGCCACGGGCGGGGAGCTGTTTTTT. Encoded protein: CASSLATGGELFF. The chain couples TRBV5-6 to TRBJ2-2; D is ambiguous. Germline V gene sequence: CDR1 SGHDT, CDR2 YYEEEE. The V and J ends lost 0 bases and 7 bases respectively, with 7 bases between them. This CDR3 comprises 13 residues.

The V gene is TRBV4-3, the J gene TRBJ1-2; 12 nucleotides match TRBD1. V lost 2 bases, J lost 6 bases, and 10 bases stayed unmatched. CDR3 size: 17 residues. CDR1 and CDR2 from the germline V gene are LGHNA and YSLEER. CDR3 sequence: CASSQLAGTGGPDGYTF. CDR3 DNA: TGCGCCAGCAGCCAACTCGCCGGGACAGGGGGCCCGGATGGCTACACCTTC.

The chain carries TRBV4-2 and TRBJ1-1; D possibly corresponds to TRBD1 (6 bases). CDR3 length equals 15 residues. V lost 3 bases, J lost 6 bases, and 17 bases lay in between. Per germline, CDR1 LGHNA and CDR2 YNFKEQ. The CDR3: CASSHDTQGRAEAFF. CDR3 sequence (DNA): TGTGCCAGCAGCCACGACACACAGGGTAGAGCTGAAGCTTTCTTT.